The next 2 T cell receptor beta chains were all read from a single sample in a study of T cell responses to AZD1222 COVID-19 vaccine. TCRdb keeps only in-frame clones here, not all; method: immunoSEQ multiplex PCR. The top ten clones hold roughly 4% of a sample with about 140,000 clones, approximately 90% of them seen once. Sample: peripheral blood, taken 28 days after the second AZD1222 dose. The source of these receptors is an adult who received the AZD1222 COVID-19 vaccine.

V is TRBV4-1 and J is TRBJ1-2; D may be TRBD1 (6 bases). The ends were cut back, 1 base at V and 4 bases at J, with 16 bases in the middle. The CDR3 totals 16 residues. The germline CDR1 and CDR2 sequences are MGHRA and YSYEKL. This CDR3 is CASSQVWTARGYGYTF. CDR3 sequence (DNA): TGCGCCAGCAGCCAAGTATGGACAGCCAGGGGCTATGGCTACACCTTC.

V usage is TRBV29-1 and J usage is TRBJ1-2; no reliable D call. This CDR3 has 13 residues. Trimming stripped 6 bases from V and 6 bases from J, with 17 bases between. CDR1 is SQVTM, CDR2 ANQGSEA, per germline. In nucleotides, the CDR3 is TGCAGCGTCTCGACCGACTATCAGGATGGCTACACCTTC. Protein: CSVSTDYQDGYTF.